This T cell receptor (beta chain) was captured by sequencing in a study of T cell responses to AZD1222 COVID-19 vaccine. Some clones are missing from TCRdb's copy, which holds only in-frame ones; the method was immunoSEQ multiplex PCR. This table holds 92,000 or so clones, approximately 91% found once. From germline, CDR1 is SGHTA and CDR2 FQGNSA. Between the trimmed V and J ends, which lost 3 bases and 6 bases, there was a span of 10 bases. There are 13 residues in the CDR3. The chain combines TRBV7-2 with TRBJ2-3; D might be TRBD2 (6 bases). This TCR was sampled from an adult who received the AZD1222 COVID-19 vaccine. The sample consisted of peripheral blood, taken 28 days after the second AZD1222 dose. Here the CDR3 DNA reads TGTGCCAGCAGCTTGACAAGCGGGGATACGCAGTATTTT. Protein: CASSLTSGDTQYF.